The T cell receptor (beta chain) described here comes from a study of blood T cell repertoires in COVID-19. In the study overall: PBMCs, B-cell-depleted T cells, or T cells provided the cDNA or gDNA that made up the material.

Sequenced by immunoSEQ multiplex PCR; TCRdb stores in-frame clones only, minus some. The profile shows about 320,000 clones, around 85% of them singletons. Adults between about 18 and 89 years of age took part from 20 to 25 US areas. This clonotype was sampled from a woman in her thirties who had been exposed to COVID-19. What was sequenced was PBMCs or T cells enriched from blood (not recorded which).

The CDR3 sequence: CSVKGQANTGELFF. The DNA of the CDR3 is TGCAGCGTGAAGGGACAGGCGAACACCGGGGAGCTGTTTTTT. This rearrangement joins TRBV29-1 to TRBJ2-2, with 8 bases identical to TRBD1. The CDR3 totals 14 residues. The J segment lost 0 bases and the V segment lost 6 bases, leaving 3 bases of the junction unmatched. The germline V gene encodes CDR1 SQVTM and CDR2 ANQGSEA.